These 28 T cell receptor beta chains were sequenced from one sample in a study of T cell responses to AZD1222 COVID-19 vaccine. The protocol was immunoSEQ multiplex PCR, while the TCRdb copy is restricted to in-frame clones and leaves out a portion. This table has 100,000 to 150,000 clones, about nine tenths appearing once. This sample comprised peripheral blood, obtained on day 0 of AZD1222 vaccination. Source of these receptors: an adult in good health.

V gene TRBV7-6 combines with J gene TRBJ2-3; possibly TRBD1 for D (7 bases). The CDR3 runs 13 residues. The V end was cut by 3 bases, the J end by 6 bases, with 10 bases between. Germline V gene sequence: CDR1 SGHVS, CDR2 FNYEAQ. In DNA, the CDR3 is TGTGCCAGCAGCTTTGCAGGGGGGGATACGCAGTATTTT. Protein: CASSFAGGDTQYF.

The J gene is TRBJ2-7, the V gene TRBV5-1; 7 bases align to TRBD2. Germline V lookup: CDR1 SGHRS, CDR2 YFSETQ. The J segment lost 0 bases and the V segment lost 5 bases, leaving 8 bases of the junction unmatched. This CDR3 region has 15 residues. CDR3 nucleotide sequence: TGCGCCAGCAGTACGGGGGGAGCCAGCTCCTACGAGCAGTACTTC. Its protein product is CASSTGGASSYEQYF.

The chain combines TRBV18 with TRBJ2-7, with D hard to call. Germline loops: CDR1 KGHSH, CDR2 LQKENI. V was pared by 5 bases and J by 1 base, with 9 bases between. This CDR3 has 13 residues. CDR3 in DNA: TGTGCCAGCTCAGTGGCTAGTTCCTACGAGCAGTACTTC. This encodes CASSVASSYEQYF. Using reference TRBV18 and TRBJ2-7 for the parts outside the CDR3, the full variable domain is NAGVMQNPRHLVRRRGQEARLRCSPMKGHSHVYWYRQLPEEGLKFMVYLQKENIIDESGMPKERFSAEFPKEGPSILRIQQVVRGDSAAYFCASSVASSYEQYFGPGTRLTVT.

In its sample, this clone was seen once. The chain uses TRBV7-5 and TRBJ1-1. TRBV7-5 is a pseudogene segment. This CDR3 spans 14 amino acids. CDR3 coding DNA: TGTGCCAGAAGCTCCGGGGGGTCGGACACTGAAGCTTTCTTT. The encoded protein is CARSSGGSDTEAFF.

This clone was counted once. The germline gene is not matched at one end of the junction; a read error may be the cause. The CDR3 sequence: CASSPLALLSHEQYF. CDR3 nucleotide sequence: TGTGCCAGCAGTCCTTTAGCTCTCCTCTCCCACGAGCAGTACTTC. This chain uses TRBV6-5 with TRBJ2-7; D gene ambiguous. CDR1 and CDR2 (germline): MNHEY, SVGAGI. The CDR3 loop spans 15 amino acids.

This chain joins TRBV6-1 and TRBJ2-7, with a weak D call TRBD2 (5 bases). Germline loops: CDR1 MNHNS, CDR2 SASEGT. Trimming cost V 2 bases and J 4 bases, with 18 bases left between them. This CDR3 is built from 16 residues. In DNA form, the CDR3 reads TGTGCCAGCAGTGAACGCCTCCCAGCGGATCGTTACGAGCAGTACTTC. Protein: CASSERLPADRYEQYF.

The chain recombines TRBV4-2 with TRBJ2-7, with a weak D call TRBD1 (5 bases). Germline V CDR1 and CDR2: LGHNA, YNFKEQ. V was pared by 0 bases and J by 2 bases, with 8 bases between. This CDR3 has 14 amino acids. CDR3: CASSQEAGTYEQYF. The CDR3 DNA follows: TGTGCCAGCAGCCAAGAGGCAGGGACCTACGAGCAGTACTTC.

V gene TRBV9 combines with J gene TRBJ2-7; 7 nucleotides match TRBD2. This CDR3 region has 12 residues. After removal of 3 bases from V and 5 bases from J, the junction contained 2 bases not matched to a gene. Germline lookup yields CDR1 SGDLS and CDR2 YYNGEE. CDR3 sequence reads: CASSGTRDEQYF. The DNA of the CDR3 is TGTGCCAGCAGCGGGACTAGGGACGAGCAGTACTTC.

The V and J genes are TRBV3-1 (or the pseudogene TRBV3-2) and TRBJ1-6, with D perhaps matching TRBD1 (5 bases). Germline V gene lookup returns CDR1 LGHDT and CDR2 YNNKEL (reference sequence). Deletions cut 4 bases from V and 6 bases from J, with 16 bases between. The CDR3 runs to 16 residues. The CDR3 DNA reads as TGTGCCAGCAGCCTAGCCCCGGGACCCGGTAATTCACCCCTCCACTTT. Its translation is CASSLAPGPGNSPLHF.

The J gene is TRBJ1-5, the V gene TRBV30; 9 bases match TRBD1. V was clipped by 3 bases and J by 2 bases; unmatched bases: 2. Germline values: CDR1 GTSNPN, CDR2 SVGIG (reference sequence). The CDR3 runs 14 residues. CDR3 in DNA: TGTGCCTGGAGACGGACAGGGGGCAATCAGCCCCAGCATTTT. Residues: CAWRRTGGNQPQHF.

The rearrangement uses TRBV11-1 and TRBJ1-3; unclear D gene. Germline lookup yields CDR1 SGHAT and CDR2 FQDESV (reference sequence). Deletions cut 2 bases from V and 4 bases from J, with 9 bases between. The CDR3 is 14 residues long. The CDR3 DNA sequence: TGTGCCAGCAGCTTAATCACTCTCGGAAACACCATATATTTT. Translating gives CASSLITLGNTIYF.

This chain connects TRBV28 to TRBJ2-7; D is uncertain. Looked up from germline, CDR1 is MDHEN and CDR2 is SYDVKM. V dropped 9 bases and J dropped 2 bases, with 8 bases sitting between them. The CDR3 has 11 amino acids. The CDR3 loop is CASKRAYEQYF. Here the CDR3 DNA reads TGTGCCAGTAAACGTGCCTACGAGCAGTACTTC.

V gene TRBV4-1 combines with J gene TRBJ1-5; possibly TRBD1 for D (6 bases). Germline V gene data show CDR1 as MGHRA and CDR2 as YSYEKL. The CDR3 totals 15 residues. With 2 bases removed from V and 5 bases from J, the gap between germline ends came to 13 bases. CDR3 nucleotides: TGCGCCAGCAGCCAATCCCAACAGGGCTATCAGCCCCAGCATTTT. This encodes CASSQSQQGYQPQHF.

This clone has just a few counts. The chain recombines TRBV6-5 with TRBJ1-6; 7 bases fit TRBD1. Trimming took 2 bases from V and 5 from J; bases not matched to a gene: 3. Germline V gene data show CDR1 as MNHEY and CDR2 as SVGAGI. The CDR3 length is 15 residues. In DNA form, the CDR3 reads TGTGCCAGCAGTTACGGGGACAGAAATAATTCACCCCTCCACTTT. This codes for CASSYGDRNNSPLHF.

This clone has only a few counts. The genes are TRBV4-1 and TRBJ1-2; D may be TRBD1 (5 bases). CDR3 length equals 15 residues. Germline loops: CDR1 MGHRA, CDR2 YSYEKL. V was pared by 2 bases and J by 6 bases, with 16 bases between. Here the CDR3 DNA reads TGCGCCAGCAGCCAATCTCGGGCAGGGATGGATGGCTACACCTTC. This gives the protein CASSQSRAGMDGYTF.

The chain uses TRBV7-6 and TRBJ1-1; 10 bases map to TRBD1. V lost 5 bases and J lost 0; bases outside the gene matches: 3. Germline V gene data show CDR1 as SGHVS and CDR2 as FNYEAQ. The CDR3 sequence is 15 residues long. CDR3 residues: CASSPGTGVNTEAFF. CDR3 nucleotide sequence: TGTGCCAGCAGCCCCGGGACAGGGGTGAACACTGAAGCTTTCTTT.

The chain is built from TRBV21-1 and TRBJ1-5; the D call of TRBD1 is as the table states it, not checked on the DNA. TRBV21-1 has pseudogene status. CDR3 size: 18 residues. In DNA form, the CDR3 reads TGTGCCAGCAGCAAAGAGTCGAGTCGAGACAGTCGTTATCAGCCCCAGCATTTT. Its translation: CASSKESSRDSRYQPQHF.

The J gene is TRBJ1-2, the V gene TRBV29-1, with 12 positions matching TRBD1. J gave up 7 bases and V 2 bases, and 5 bases lay outside the gene matches. The CDR3 has 14 residues. From germline, CDR1 is SQVTM and CDR2 ANQGSEA. This CDR3 reads CSVERDRGPTGYTF. CDR3 sequence (DNA): TGCAGCGTTGAACGGGACAGGGGGCCCACTGGCTACACCTTC.

The chain carries TRBV10-3 and TRBJ2-3; TRBD2 agrees at 9 bases. This CDR3 comprises 16 residues. Looked up from germline, CDR1 is ENHRY and CDR2 is SYGVKD. V lost 2 bases, J lost 2 bases, and 5 bases stayed unmatched. The CDR3 region is CAISEQLAGITDTQYF. The CDR3 DNA sequence: TGTGCCATCAGTGAGCAACTAGCGGGTATCACAGATACGCAGTATTTT.

The V call is TRBV2, the J call TRBJ1-5; TRBD1 is a possible D gene (6 bases). The germline gives CDR1 SNHLY, CDR2 FYNNEI. CDR3 size: 13 residues. V was shortened by 7 bases and J by 2 bases, with 9 bases between the two germline ends. In DNA, the CDR3 is TGTGCCAGCAAGAAGGGGGGCAATCAGCCCCAGCATTTT. Amino acids: CASKKGGNQPQHF.

The rearrangement links TRBV25-1 to TRBJ2-3, with 11 bases fitting TRBD1. Unmatched junction bases numbered 12, after V lost 1 base and J lost 6 bases. Germline loops: CDR1 MGHDK, CDR2 SYGVNS. This CDR3 is built from 18 residues. The chain's CDR3 is CASSELRRDRGFVDTQYF. The CDR3 DNA reads TGTGCCAGCAGTGAATTACGTCGGGACAGGGGGTTTGTGGATACGCAGTATTTT.

This clone was counted only a few times. The chain has TRBV19 and TRBJ1-5, with D maybe TRBD1 (5 bases). V gave up 5 bases and J gave up 7 bases, with 18 bases separating them. CDR1 and CDR2 (germline): LNHDA, SQIVND (reference sequence). The CDR3 consists of 15 residues. DNA for the CDR3: TGTGCCAGTAGTCCCGTGCCCCTATCAGGGCAGCCCCAGCATTTT. It translates to CASSPVPLSGQPQHF.

In the case of this clone: Other DNA sequences from this sample encode an identical CDR3 as well. The rearrangement uses TRBV5-1 and TRBJ2-2; 9 positions match TRBD2. V shed 2 bases, J shed 1 base, and the junction held 0 bases outside the gene matches. CDR3 length: 15 amino acids. Germline loops: CDR1 SGHRS, CDR2 YFSETQ. The CDR3 sequence is CASSLLAGNTGELFF. CDR3 DNA sequence: TGCGCCAGCAGCTTACTAGCGGGGAACACCGGGGAGCTGTTTTTT.

This rearrangement joins TRBV23-1 to TRBJ1-4; no reliable D call. TRBV23-1 is an ORF, with its function uncertain. The CDR3 consists of 15 residues. Trimming stripped 4 bases from V and 4 bases from J, with 13 bases between. The CDR3 nucleotides read TGCGCCAGCAGTCGGCGGACGGGTTATAATGAAAAACTGTTTTTT. The encoded protein is CASSRRTGYNEKLFF.

This chain connects TRBV7-6 to TRBJ2-5, with 7 bases identical to TRBD1. Germline assignment: CDR1 SGHVS and CDR2 FNYEAQ. The CDR3 extends over 15 amino acids. V gave up 6 bases and J gave up 2 bases; unmatched junction bases: 9. The CDR3 loop reads CASSSGQPEQETQYF. In DNA form, the CDR3 reads TGTGCCAGCAGTTCGGGACAGCCGGAACAAGAGACCCAGTACTTC.

The rearrangement links TRBV28 to TRBJ1-1; D uncertain. This CDR3 region has 14 residues. Trimming left V 2 bases short and J 0 bases short, with 7 bases between. Germline V gene data show CDR1 as MDHEN and CDR2 as SYDVKM. Here the CDR3 reads CASSLMYLNTEAFF. The CDR3 nucleotides are TGTGCCAGCAGTTTAATGTATTTGAACACTGAAGCTTTCTTT.

The chain couples TRBV4-1 to TRBJ1-5; D is uncertain. The CDR3 covers 14 residues. Between the trimmed V and J ends, which lost 1 base and 7 bases, there was a span of 11 bases. The germline V gene has CDR1 MGHRA and CDR2 YSYEKL. The CDR3 spells CASSQVGVGQPQHF. CDR3 DNA sequence: TGCGCCAGCAGCCAAGTCGGGGTAGGGCAGCCCCAGCATTTT.

The CDR3 nucleotides are TGTGCCTGGAGTGCCGGACTAGCGGGAGGTACGAGCACAGATACGCAGTATTTT. Translated: CAWSAGLAGGTSTDTQYF. The gene calls are TRBV30 and TRBJ2-3, with 14 nucleotides matching TRBD2. CDR1 GTSNPN and CDR2 SVGIG come from the germline V gene (reference sequence). CDR3 length equals 18 residues. The V segment lost 1 base and the J segment 0 bases; nucleotides outside the gene matches: 6.